These T cell receptor beta chains were read from a single sample in a study of OX40 agonist ivuxolimab in advanced cancers. Assay used: immunoSEQ multiplex PCR; TCRdb lists only in-frame clones, some missing. The sample comprises tens of thousands of clones, more than 65% of which are singletons, and roughly 9% rests with the top ten. The sequencing here drew on CD4+ or CD8+ T cells sorted from blood, taken in a trial of the OX40 agonist ivuxolimab. The receptors stem from an adult with an advanced solid tumor such as melanoma, head and neck, liver or kidney cancer. Each CDR3 is given with its conserved first and last residue. D genes are given only for firm matches. Only some rows state a clone size, as once, few, many or a class for expanded clones.

CDR3 DNA,CDR3 protein,V gene,J gene,clone size,D gene
TGCGCCAGCAGTCAATCTGCTGATCAGCCCCAGCATTTT,CASSQSADQPQHF,TRBV23-1,TRBJ1-5,.,.
TGCGCCAGCAGCTTGAGAGGGGGCACTGAAGCTTTCTTT,CASSLRGGTEAFF,TRBV5-1,TRBJ1-1,once,.
TGTGCCAGCAGCCGACAGGCGGATGAAAAACTGTTTTTT,CASSRQADEKLFF,TRBV7-2,TRBJ1-4,.,.
TGTGCCAGTAGTCCCCGGACAGGGGAGGTAGAGACCCAGTACTTC,CASSPRTGEVETQYF,TRBV19,TRBJ2-5,.,TRBD1
TGTGCCAGCAGCTTGCGACAGGGGTACTCACCCCTCCACTTT,CASSLRQGYSPLHF,TRBV5-5,TRBJ1-6,medium-sized,TRBD1
TGTGCCATCAGTAGAGATGAAGGTTTCGCTGAAGCTTTCTTT,CAISRDEGFAEAFF,TRBV10-3,TRBJ1-1,.,.
TGTGCCATCAGCCCGGAGGGGTATGGCTACACCTTC,CAISPEGYGYTF,TRBV10-3,TRBJ1-2,.,.
TGTGCCAGCAGCTTTAGTTCTAGCGGGGCGGCGGCGACCCAGTACTTC,CASSFSSSGAAATQYF,TRBV7-3,TRBJ2-5,.,TRBD2
TGTGCCAGCAGCTTGGGACTTACCGGGGCAATGAACACTGAAGCTTTCTTT,CASSLGLTGAMNTEAFF,TRBV5-4,TRBJ1-1,.,.
TGCGCCAGCAGCCCGAAAGAGGGACTAGCGGGGGGTATGGGTGAGCAGTTCTTC,CASSPKEGLAGGMGEQFF,TRBV5-1,TRBJ2-1,.,TRBD2
TGTGCCAGCAGCCGAGCGGTCCATCAAGAGACCCAGTACTTC,CASSRAVHQETQYF,TRBV7-2,TRBJ2-5,once,.
TGTGCCAGCAGCGTAGCTCGGGACAGGGGCTACAATGAGCAGTTCTTC,CASSVARDRGYNEQFF,TRBV9,TRBJ2-1,.,TRBD1
TGTGCCAGCAGCTTAGGACCGAGGCTAGGGGCCAACGTCCTGACTTTC,CASSLGPRLGANVLTF,TRBV5-6,TRBJ2-6,few,.
TGTGCTAGCAGCCAGGGGGCCCCGGGGGTCTCTGGAAACACCATATATTTT,CASSQGAPGVSGNTIYF,TRBV7-7,TRBJ1-3,once,TRBD1
TGCAGCGTTGAAGGACTAGCGGTTAAGCAAGCGGGGAATACGCAGTATTTT,CSVEGLAVKQAGNTQYF,TRBV29-1,TRBJ2-3,.,TRBD2
TGTGCCTCTGGGTCAAGGCACACCGGGGAGCTGTTTTTT,CASGSRHTGELFF,TRBV7-6,TRBJ2-2,once,.
TGTGCCAGCAACTTTCAAACCGGGACAGCCAACTATGGCTACACCTTC,CASNFQTGTANYGYTF,TRBV5-4,TRBJ1-2,.,TRBD1
TGTGCCAACGACAGGGGGCTAAGCGGGGAGCTGTTTTTT,CANDRGLSGELFF,TRBV7-9,TRBJ2-2,.,TRBD1
TGCAGCGTCGGGACAGGGGGGGGCAATCAGCCCCAGCATTTT,CSVGTGGGNQPQHF,TRBV29-1,TRBJ1-5,.,TRBD1
TGTGCCAGCAGGGAACAGGGGGCGGGTGGCTACACCTTC,CASREQGAGGYTF,TRBV2,TRBJ1-2,.,TRBD1
TGTGCCAGCAGCTTAAGCGGGGGGATTACAGATACGCAGTATTTT,CASSLSGGITDTQYF,TRBV7-8,TRBJ2-3,.,TRBD2
TGTGCCAGCAGCTATAGGGGATATACGCAGTATTTT,CASSYRGYTQYF,TRBV27,TRBJ2-3,.,.
TGTGCCATCAGTGAGGGGGCAAACTCCTACGAGCAGTACTTC,CAISEGANSYEQYF,TRBV10-3,TRBJ2-7,.,.
TGTGCCAGCAGCCAGGGCGGTTATATCGCGGGGGGAGCAGATACGCAGTATTTT,CASSQGGYIAGGADTQYF,TRBV4-2,TRBJ2-3,.,TRBD2
TGTGCCAGCAGGGAGGGGGCCTCGAACACCGGGGAGCTGTTTTTT,CASREGASNTGELFF,TRBV6-6,TRBJ2-2,.,.
TGTGCCAGCAGCTTAGAACGGGGGCGGTCACCCCTCCACTTT,CASSLERGRSPLHF,TRBV7-9,TRBJ1-6,.,.
TGTGCCAGCAGTTACAGTGGGGGCAGCTATGGCTACACCTTC,CASSYSGGSYGYTF,TRBV6-5,TRBJ1-2,.,.
TGTGCCAGCAGTCCAGGGGGCAATCAGCCCCAGCATTTT,CASSPGGNQPQHF,TRBV6-6,TRBJ1-5,.,.
TGTGCCAGCAGTAAAAGACAACAGAACACTGAAGCTTTCTTT,CASSKRQQNTEAFF,TRBV5-6,TRBJ1-1,.,.
TGTGCCAGCAGCTTGGGACAGGGGATAATCTCTGGAAACACCATATATTTT,CASSLGQGIISGNTIYF,TRBV5-5,TRBJ1-3,.,TRBD1
TGTGCCAGCAGTGAGAGTGTTAGGGGGGCGAAAGACGAGCAGTACTTC,CASSESVRGAKDEQYF,TRBV6-1,TRBJ2-7,few,.
TGTGCCAGCAGTCCGACGAGGAACACTGAAGCTTTCTTT,CASSPTRNTEAFF,TRBV2,TRBJ1-1,few,.
TGTGCCAGCAGCCCCCGGACGGGGGGTGTCGGGGAGCTGTTTTTT,CASSPRTGGVGELFF,TRBV11-3,TRBJ2-2,.,TRBD2
TGCGCCAGCAGCTTCGGGACAGCTGGTTCTGAAGCTTTCTTT,CASSFGTAGSEAFF,TRBV5-1,TRBJ1-1,.,TRBD1
TGTGCCAGCAGCCCTATGGTGGGGAAGAATGAGCAGTTCTTC,CASSPMVGKNEQFF,TRBV7-3,TRBJ2-1,.,.
TGCGCCAGCAGCACCGGGGGGGCCAACGAGCAGTACTTC,CASSTGGANEQYF,TRBV5-1,TRBJ2-7,.,TRBD2
TGTGCCAGCAGTAGTGAGCAGGGGGCTGGGCCCCAGCATTTT,CASSSEQGAGPQHF,TRBV6-4,TRBJ1-5,.,TRBD1
TGTGCCAGCAGCTTGAGCCAGAACACTGAAGCTTTCTTT,CASSLSQNTEAFF,TRBV7-9,TRBJ1-1,.,.
TGTGCCAGCAATGAGCGGGGGGGACCTTTCTCCTACAATGAGCAGTTCTTC,CASNERGGPFSYNEQFF,TRBV6-1,TRBJ2-1,.,TRBD2
TGTGCCAGCCTTTCCCCCTACCTTGACACTGAAGCTTTCTTT,CASLSPYLDTEAFF,TRBV6-5,TRBJ1-1,.,.
TGTGCCAGTAGTGCGCCGGGACCAGGAAAGGGCAATGAGCAGTTCTTC,CASSAPGPGKGNEQFF,TRBV19,TRBJ2-1,.,.
TGTGCCAGCAGCGTAGCTGGCGGGGGGTCCTACAATGAGCAGTTCTTC,CASSVAGGGSYNEQFF,TRBV9,TRBJ2-1,.,TRBD2
TGTGCCAGCAGCTTAGCGGGGACTAGATTCAACGAGCAGTACTTC,CASSLAGTRFNEQYF,TRBV11-1,TRBJ2-7,.,TRBD2
TGCGCCAGCAGCCAAGAGCGGAACACCGGGGAGCTGTTTTTT,CASSQERNTGELFF,TRBV4-3,TRBJ2-2,.,.